This is a list of T cell receptor beta chains from one sample in a study of CD8+ T cells in alopecia areata. The assay was immunoSEQ multiplex PCR, and TCRdb's table has in-frame clones only and misses some. The sample lists 140,000 or so clones, roughly 60% seen once, with about 40% in the top ten. The sequencing sample was made of CD8+ T cells sorted from blood. The source is a human donor in good health. Both conserved end residues are trimmed from each CDR3.

CDR3 protein	V gene	J gene
ASSLETDNEQF	TRBV11-2	TRBJ2-1
ASRGGTGEQF	TRBV6-5	TRBJ2-1
ASGTDSNQPQH	TRBV6-1	TRBJ1-5
ASRGAGGGNEQY	TRBV11-2	TRBJ2-7
ASSFELAGGITRSSYEQY	TRBV5-1	TRBJ2-7
AQSWTDNEQF	TRBV7-9	TRBJ2-1
SVVGGPITEAF	TRBV29-1	TRBJ1-1
SVSPRQAIYGYT	TRBV29-1	TRBJ1-2
ASSIQRTNEKLF	TRBV27	TRBJ1-4
SVDHLAGQSVSETQY	TRBV29-1	TRBJ2-5
ASSDTGGLSQY	TRBV11-2	TRBJ2-5
ASTLGGRGTGELF	TRBV27	TRBJ2-2
SGVAGAPYNEQF	TRBV29-1	TRBJ2-1
ASNSAGGVKDTQY	TRBV5-4	TRBJ2-3
ASSFSGGYEQY	TRBV11-2	TRBJ2-7
ASSVGTEDSYEQY	TRBV9	TRBJ2-7
ASSSGSETQY	TRBV2	TRBJ2-5
SVENRVGYT	TRBV29-1	TRBJ1-2
ASTTDTQY	TRBV2	TRBJ2-3
ASSPGMSTTYEQY	TRBV11-2	TRBJ2-7
ATRPGQLNQPQH	TRBV27	TRBJ1-5
ASSQERQGDEQY	TRBV4-1	TRBJ2-7
ASSLTGEVSEAF	TRBV5-1	TRBJ1-1
ASSVLAGVTLHAGELF	TRBV9	TRBJ2-2
ASSVLFGTDQDNSNQPQH	TRBV2	TRBJ1-5
ASSSNGGAEYGYT	TRBV7-9	TRBJ1-2
ASSSVGYEQY	TRBV7-9	TRBJ2-7
ASSLLAGGKTEAF	TRBV28	TRBJ1-1
ASSQESFANEQF	TRBV14	TRBJ2-1
ASSVGPDTQY	TRBV9	TRBJ2-3
ASSLLSPANNEQF	TRBV27	TRBJ2-1
ASSSSGTSPEQY	TRBV7-9	TRBJ2-7
ATSRETGTGGNEQF	TRBV15	TRBJ2-1